This T cell receptor (beta chain) stems from a study of early T cells in non-severe SARS-CoV-2 infection. The wider study: Investigators sequenced bulk RNA drawn from unsorted whole blood, and chains remained unpaired.

After removal of 0 bases from V and 3 bases from J, the junction contained 6 bases not matched to a gene. Germline V lookup: CDR1 SGHKS, CDR2 YYEKEE (reference sequence). The CDR3 runs to 16 residues. Individual cDNA molecules were tagged with unique molecular identifiers, the study reported. TCRdb re-analysed the 5' RACE reads in MiXCR, keeping a single row per CDR3 protein. Of 65,000 to 75,000 distinct CDR3 sequences listed, about 9.9% are singletons. The chain carries TRBV5-5 and TRBJ2-1, with TRBD2 identical over 7 bases. This TCR came from an adult who was a healthcare worker with PCR-confirmed SARS-CoV-2 infection or an uninfected control (not recorded which). Sequencing was done on a sample of whole blood. CDR3 nucleotides: TGTGCCAGCAGCTTGGTACTAGCGACTTACTACAATGAGCAGTTCTTC. It yields the protein CASSLVLATYYNEQFF.